This TCR beta chain was obtained from a study of shared clonotypes between healthy human individuals. The germline CDR1 and CDR2 sequences are SGHRS and YFSETQ. The CDR3 extends over 14 amino acids. Trimming took 2 bases from V and 5 from J; bases not matched to a gene: 4. Genomic DNA for unsorted samples, which was extracted with the QIAamp DNA Blood Mini kit, came from 81 million or so PBMCs. Ten immunoSEQ deep assay plates held the unsorted PBMC DNA. Clones were read by immunoSEQ multiplex PCR, and TCRdb kept only the in-frame ones, dropping some. The data hold about 480,000 clones, with around 79% observed a single time.

The TCR sequence derives from a woman between 40 and 55 years old in good health. Some clones in this sample may be carry-over from other donors' samples. The rearrangement joins TRBV5-1 to TRBJ2-1, with 7 nucleotides matching TRBD2. The sequencing sample was made of PBMCs. The CDR3 loop is CASSFAGLNNEQFF. CDR3 nucleotides: TGCGCCAGCAGCTTCGCGGGACTAAACAATGAGCAGTTCTTC.